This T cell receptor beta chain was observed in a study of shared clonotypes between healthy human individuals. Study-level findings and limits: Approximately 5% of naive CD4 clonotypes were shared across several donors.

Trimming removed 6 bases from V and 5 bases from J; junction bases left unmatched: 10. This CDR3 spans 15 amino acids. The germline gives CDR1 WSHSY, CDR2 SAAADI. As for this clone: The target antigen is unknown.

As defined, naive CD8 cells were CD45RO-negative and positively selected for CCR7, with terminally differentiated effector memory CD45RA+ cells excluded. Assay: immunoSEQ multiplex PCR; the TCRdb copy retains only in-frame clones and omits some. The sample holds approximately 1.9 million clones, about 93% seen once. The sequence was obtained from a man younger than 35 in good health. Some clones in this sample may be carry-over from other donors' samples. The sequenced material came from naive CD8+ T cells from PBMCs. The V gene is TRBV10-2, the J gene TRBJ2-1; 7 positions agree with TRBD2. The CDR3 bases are TGCGCCAGCAGGCTTCAGCGGGGCCCCAACAATGAGCAGTTCTTC. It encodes CASRLQRGPNNEQFF.